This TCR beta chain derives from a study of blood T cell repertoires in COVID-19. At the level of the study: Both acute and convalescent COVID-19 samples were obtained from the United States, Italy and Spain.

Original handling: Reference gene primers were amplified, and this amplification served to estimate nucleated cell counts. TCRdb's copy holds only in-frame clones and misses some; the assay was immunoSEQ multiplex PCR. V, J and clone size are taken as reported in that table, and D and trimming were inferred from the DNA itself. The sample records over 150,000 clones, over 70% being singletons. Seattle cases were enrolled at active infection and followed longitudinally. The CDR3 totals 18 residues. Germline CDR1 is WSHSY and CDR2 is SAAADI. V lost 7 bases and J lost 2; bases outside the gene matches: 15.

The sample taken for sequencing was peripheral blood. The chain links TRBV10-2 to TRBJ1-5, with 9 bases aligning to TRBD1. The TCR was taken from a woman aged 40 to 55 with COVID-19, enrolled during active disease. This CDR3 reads CASTSDTGGARRNQPQHF. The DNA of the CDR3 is TGCGCCAGCACCAGCGACACAGGGGGCGCGAGGCGCAATCAGCCCCAGCATTTT.